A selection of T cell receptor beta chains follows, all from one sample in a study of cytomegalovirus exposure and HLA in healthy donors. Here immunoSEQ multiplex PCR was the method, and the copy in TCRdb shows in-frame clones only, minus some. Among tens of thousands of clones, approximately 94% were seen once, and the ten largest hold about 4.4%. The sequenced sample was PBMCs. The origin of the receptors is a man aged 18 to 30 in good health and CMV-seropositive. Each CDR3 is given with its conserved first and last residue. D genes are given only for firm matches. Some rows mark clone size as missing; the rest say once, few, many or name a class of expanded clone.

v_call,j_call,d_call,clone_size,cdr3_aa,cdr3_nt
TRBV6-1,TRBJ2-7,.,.,CASSQRGYAYEQYF,TGTGCCAGCAGTCAACGGGGGTACGCGTACGAGCAGTACTTC
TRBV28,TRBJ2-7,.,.,CASTIVGDGSYEQYF,TGTGCCAGCACCATTGTGGGAGACGGATCCTACGAGCAGTACTTC
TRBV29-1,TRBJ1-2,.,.,CSVEWRDGYTF,TGCAGCGTTGAGTGGAGGGATGGCTACACCTTC
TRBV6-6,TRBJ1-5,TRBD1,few,CASSPGTGFNQPQHF,TGTGCCAGCAGCCCCGGGACAGGGTTCAATCAGCCCCAGCATTTT
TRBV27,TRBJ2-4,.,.,CASGSFLAKNIQYF,TGTGCCAGCGGGAGTTTTCTAGCCAAAAACATTCAGTACTTC
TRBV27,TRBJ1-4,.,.,CASSLRGGSGEKLFF,TGTGCCAGCAGTTTACGGGGAGGGAGTGGTGAAAAACTGTTTTTT
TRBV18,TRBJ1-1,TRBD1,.,CASSSRTGVIRTEAFF,TGTGCCAGCTCATCCCGGACAGGGGTTATCAGAACTGAAGCTTTCTTT
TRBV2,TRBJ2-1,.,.,CASSMNEQFF,TGTGCCAGCAGCATGAATGAGCAGTTCTTC
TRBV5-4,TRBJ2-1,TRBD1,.,CAILSTGVNYNEQFF,TGTGCCATCCTAAGTACAGGGGTGAACTACAATGAGCAGTTCTTC
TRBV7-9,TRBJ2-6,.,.,CASSLVSTAGANVLTF,TGTGCCAGCAGCTTAGTTTCTACGGCTGGGGCCAACGTCCTGACTTTC
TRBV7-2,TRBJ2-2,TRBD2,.,CASSVRTSGRPGELFF,TGTGCCAGCAGCGTGCGGACTAGCGGGAGACCCGGGGAGCTGTTTTTT
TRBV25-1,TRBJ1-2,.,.,CASNRDAGYGYTF,TGTGCCAGCAACAGGGACGCCGGCTATGGCTACACCTTC
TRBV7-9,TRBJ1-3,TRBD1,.,CASSPGFGTGESSGNTIYF,TGTGCCAGCAGCCCAGGCTTTGGGACAGGGGAGAGTTCTGGAAACACCATATATTTT
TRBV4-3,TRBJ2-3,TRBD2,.,CASSQDKTSGSTDTQYF,TGCGCCAGCAGCCAAGACAAGACTAGCGGGAGCACAGATACGCAGTATTTT
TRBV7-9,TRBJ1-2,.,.,CASSLDWTELYGYTF,TGTGCCAGCAGCTTAGACTGGACAGAATTATATGGCTACACCTTC
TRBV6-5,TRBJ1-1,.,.,CASSYDDTNTEAFF,TGTGCCAGCAGTTACGACGACACCAACACTGAAGCTTTCTTT
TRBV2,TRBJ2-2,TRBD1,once,CASSGQGANTGELFF,TGTGCCAGCAGTGGGCAGGGGGCGAACACCGGGGAGCTGTTTTTT
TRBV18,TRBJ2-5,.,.,CASSPPGGLAETQYF,TGTGCCAGCTCACCACCTGGAGGGTTAGCGGAGACCCAGTACTTC
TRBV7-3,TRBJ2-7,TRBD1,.,CASSSTTGLTYEQYF,TGTGCCAGCAGCTCGACGACAGGGCTGACCTACGAGCAGTACTTC
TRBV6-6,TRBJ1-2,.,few,CASSRQVDGYTF,TGTGCCAGCAGCCGACAGGTGGATGGCTACACCTTC
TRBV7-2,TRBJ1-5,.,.,CASSLATFSNQPQHF,TGTGCCAGCAGCTTAGCAACATTTAGCAATCAGCCCCAGCATTTT
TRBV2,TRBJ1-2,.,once,CASSVPGEGYGYTF,TGTGCCAGCAGTGTACCAGGGGAGGGCTATGGCTACACCTTC
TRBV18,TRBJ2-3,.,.,CASSPPTYTDTQYF,TGTGCCAGCTCACCACCGACATACACAGATACGCAGTATTTT
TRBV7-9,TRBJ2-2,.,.,CASSLVRGMKNTGELFF,TGTGCCAGCAGCTTAGTCCGGGGGATGAAGAACACCGGGGAGCTGTTTTTT
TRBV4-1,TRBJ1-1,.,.,CASSPSDFYTEAFF,TGCGCCAGCAGCCCCTCCGACTTTTACACTGAAGCTTTCTTT
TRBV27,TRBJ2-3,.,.,CASSLRPDTQYF,TGTGCCAGCAGCCTACGTCCGGATACGCAGTATTTT
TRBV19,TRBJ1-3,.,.,CASSSRGLGNTIYF,TGTGCCAGTAGTAGTCGAGGGCTCGGAAACACCATATATTTT
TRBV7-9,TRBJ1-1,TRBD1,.,CASSSNYGTGPDSEAFF,TGTGCCAGCAGCTCAAACTACGGGACAGGGCCCGACAGTGAAGCTTTCTTT
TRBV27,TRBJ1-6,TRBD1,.,CASSKNLGQGVPPLHF,TGTGCCAGCAGTAAAAACCTGGGACAGGGGGTTCCACCCCTCCACTTT
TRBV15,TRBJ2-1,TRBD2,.,CATSRDLSRSGSDNEQFF,TGTGCCACCAGCAGAGATCTAAGTAGAAGCGGGAGTGACAATGAGCAGTTCTTC
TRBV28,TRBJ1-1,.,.,CASSGGTVAEAFF,TGTGCCAGCAGTGGCGGGACGGTCGCTGAAGCTTTCTTT
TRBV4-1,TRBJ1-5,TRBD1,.,CASSLRDRGPDQPQHF,TGCGCCAGCAGCCTCCGGGACAGGGGGCCGGATCAGCCCCAGCATTTT
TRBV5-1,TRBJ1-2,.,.,CASSLDTGNYGYTF,TGCGCCAGCAGCTTGGATACAGGAAACTATGGCTACACCTTC
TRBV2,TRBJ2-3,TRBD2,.,CASKGLSQYF,TGTGCCAGCAAGGGACTATCGCAGTATTTT
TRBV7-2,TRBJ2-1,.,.,CASSLTELSYNEQFF,TGTGCCAGCAGCTTAACAGAATTATCCTACAATGAGCAGTTCTTC
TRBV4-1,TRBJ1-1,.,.,CASSPQGNVNTEAFF,TGCGCCAGCAGCCCACAGGGAAATGTGAACACTGAAGCTTTCTTT
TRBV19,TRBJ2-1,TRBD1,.,CASSPGTGYNEQFF,TGTGCCAGTAGCCCCGGGACAGGGTACAATGAGCAGTTCTTC
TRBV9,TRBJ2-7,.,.,CASSVAGSYEQYF,TGTGCCAGCAGCGTCGCGGGTTCCTACGAGCAGTACTTC
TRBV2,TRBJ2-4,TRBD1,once,CASNILGQANIQYF,TGTGCCAGCAACATACTGGGACAGGCGAACATTCAGTACTTC
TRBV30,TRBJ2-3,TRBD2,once,CAWSVRGGTGDTQYF,TGTGCCTGGAGTGTCCGGGGGGGTACCGGGGATACGCAGTATTTT
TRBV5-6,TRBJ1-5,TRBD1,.,CASSVQGAQPQHF,TGTGCCAGCAGCGTGCAGGGGGCTCAGCCCCAGCATTTT
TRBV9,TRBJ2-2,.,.,CASSVVQGRTGELFF,TGTGCCAGCAGCGTAGTCCAGGGAAGGACCGGGGAGCTGTTTTTT
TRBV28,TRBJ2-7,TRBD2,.,CASSGGRRLAGINSYEQYF,TGTGCCAGCAGTGGGGGCCGTAGACTAGCGGGGATTAACTCCTACGAGCAGTACTTC
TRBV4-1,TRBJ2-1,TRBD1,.,CASSAPGTGSLEKQFEQFF,TGCGCCAGCAGCGCGCCCGGGACAGGGAGTTTAGAAAAACAATTTGAGCAGTTCTTC
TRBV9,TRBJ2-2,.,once,CASSVATGELFF,TGTGCCAGCAGCGTAGCTACCGGGGAGCTGTTTTTT
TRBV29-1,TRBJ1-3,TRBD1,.,CSGKQGLGNTIYF,TGCAGCGGGAAACAGGGGCTTGGAAACACCATATATTTT
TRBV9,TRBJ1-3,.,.,CASSVVGGFGGNTIYF,TGTGCCAGCAGCGTAGTCGGGGGATTCGGTGGAAACACCATATATTTT
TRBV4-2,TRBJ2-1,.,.,CASSRLAAGLVGHNEQFF,TGTGCCAGCAGCCGATTAGCGGCGGGATTGGTAGGACACAATGAGCAGTTCTTC
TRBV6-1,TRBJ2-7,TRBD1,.,CASSFPGQGYEQYF,TGTGCCAGCAGTTTCCCGGGACAGGGCTACGAGCAGTACTTC
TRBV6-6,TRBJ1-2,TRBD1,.,CASTPGGPTNYGYTF,TGTGCCAGCACCCCAGGGGGCCCCACTAACTATGGCTACACCTTC